This TCR beta chain was found in a study of graft-versus-host responses after intestinal transplantation. Worth noting for this clone: Its antigen remains unidentified.

Clones were read by immunoSEQ multiplex PCR, and TCRdb kept only the in-frame ones, dropping some. The sample consists of 85,000 to 100,000 clones, 85% to 95% of them appearing once. Germline V gene lookup returns CDR1 SGHAT and CDR2 FQNNGV. Trimming shortened V by 0 bases and J by 1 base, and 9 bases separated the two germline ends. The CDR3 contains 15 residues. The chain uses TRBV11-2 and TRBJ1-1; no clear D gene. This clonotype originated in a human donor who was the organ donor for an intestinal transplant. Material: unstimulated CD8+ T cells sorted from spleen or lymph node cells, obtained before transplant. The DNA of the CDR3 is TGTGCCAGCAGCTTAGACACAGTGGGGAACACTGAAGCTTTCTTT. This codes for CASSLDTVGNTEAFF.